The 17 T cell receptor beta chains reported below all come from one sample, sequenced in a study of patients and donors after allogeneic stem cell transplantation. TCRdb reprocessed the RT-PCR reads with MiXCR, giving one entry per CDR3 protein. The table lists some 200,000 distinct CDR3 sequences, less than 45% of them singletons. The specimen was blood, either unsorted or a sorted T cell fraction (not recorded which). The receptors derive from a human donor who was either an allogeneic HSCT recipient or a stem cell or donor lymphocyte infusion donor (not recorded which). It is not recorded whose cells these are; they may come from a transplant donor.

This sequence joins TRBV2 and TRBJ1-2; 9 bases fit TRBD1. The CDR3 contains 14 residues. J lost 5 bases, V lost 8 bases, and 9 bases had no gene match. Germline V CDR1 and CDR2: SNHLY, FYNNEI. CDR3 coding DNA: TGTGCCAGCGACGAGGACAGGGGAACGTATGGCTACACCTTC. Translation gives CASDEDRGTYGYTF.

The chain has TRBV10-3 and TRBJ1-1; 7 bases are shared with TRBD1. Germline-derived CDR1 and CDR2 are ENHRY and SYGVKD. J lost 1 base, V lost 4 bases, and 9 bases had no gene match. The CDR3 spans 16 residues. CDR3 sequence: CAISGGLQGSNTEAFF. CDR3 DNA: TGTGCCATCAGTGGGGGACTACAGGGGTCGAACACTGAAGCTTTCTTT.

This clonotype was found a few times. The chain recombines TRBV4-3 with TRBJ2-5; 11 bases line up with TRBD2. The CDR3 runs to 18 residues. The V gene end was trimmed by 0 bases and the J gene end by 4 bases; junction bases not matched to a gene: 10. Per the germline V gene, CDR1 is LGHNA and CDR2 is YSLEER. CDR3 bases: TGCGCCAGCAGCCAAGATGCGATAGCGGGAGGGCTAGTAGAGACCCAGTACTTC. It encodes CASSQDAIAGGLVETQYF.

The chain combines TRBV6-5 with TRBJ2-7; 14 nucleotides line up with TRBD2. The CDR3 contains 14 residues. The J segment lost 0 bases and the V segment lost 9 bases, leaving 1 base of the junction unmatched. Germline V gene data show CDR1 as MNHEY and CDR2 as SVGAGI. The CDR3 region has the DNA TGTGCCAGTGGGACTAGCGGGAGCTCCTACGAGCAGTACTTC. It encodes CASGTSGSSYEQYF.

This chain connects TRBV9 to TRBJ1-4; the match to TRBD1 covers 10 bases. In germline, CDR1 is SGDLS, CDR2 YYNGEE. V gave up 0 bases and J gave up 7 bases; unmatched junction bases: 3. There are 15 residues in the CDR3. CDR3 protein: CASSVGGQGSEKLFF. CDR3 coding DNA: TGTGCCAGCAGCGTAGGGGGACAGGGGAGTGAAAAACTGTTTTTT.

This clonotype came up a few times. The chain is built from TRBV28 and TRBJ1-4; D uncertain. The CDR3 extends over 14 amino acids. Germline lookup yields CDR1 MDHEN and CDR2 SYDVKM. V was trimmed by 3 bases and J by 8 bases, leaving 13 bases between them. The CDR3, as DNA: TGTGCCAGCAGTTTCCTGGGGAAAGGCGAAAAACTGTTTTTT. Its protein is CASSFLGKGEKLFF.

The DNA of the CDR3 is TGTGCCACCTGGGGGGGGACAGGGACCACTGAAGCTTTCTTT. Its protein is CATWGGTGTTEAFF. The rearrangement links TRBV15 to TRBJ1-1, with TRBD1 matching 9 bases. This CDR3 region has 14 residues. V lost 8 bases and J lost 4; bases outside the gene matches: 8. Germline CDR1 reads LNHNV; CDR2 reads YYDKDF (reference sequence).

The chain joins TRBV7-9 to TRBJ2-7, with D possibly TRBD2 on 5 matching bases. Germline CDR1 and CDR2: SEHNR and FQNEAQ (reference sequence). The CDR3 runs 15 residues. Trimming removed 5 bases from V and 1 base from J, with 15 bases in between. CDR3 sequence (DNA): TGTGCCAGCAGCACCGAAGCGGACCCGTCCTACGAGCAGTACTTC. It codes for CASSTEADPSYEQYF.

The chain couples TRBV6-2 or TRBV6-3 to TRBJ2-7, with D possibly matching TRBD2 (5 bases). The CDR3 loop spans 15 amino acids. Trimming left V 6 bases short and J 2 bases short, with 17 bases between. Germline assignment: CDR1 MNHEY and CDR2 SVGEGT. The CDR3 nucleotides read TGTGCCAGCAGCTATTCATATAGCGACCCCTACGAGCAGTACTTC. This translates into CASSYSYSDPYEQYF.

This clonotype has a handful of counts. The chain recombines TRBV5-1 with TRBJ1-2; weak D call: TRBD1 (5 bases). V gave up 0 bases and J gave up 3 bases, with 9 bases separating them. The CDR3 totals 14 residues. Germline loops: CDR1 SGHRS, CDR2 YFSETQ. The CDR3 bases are TGCGCCAGCAGCTTGGGGAGGGACCACTATGGCTACACCTTC. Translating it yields CASSLGRDHYGYTF.

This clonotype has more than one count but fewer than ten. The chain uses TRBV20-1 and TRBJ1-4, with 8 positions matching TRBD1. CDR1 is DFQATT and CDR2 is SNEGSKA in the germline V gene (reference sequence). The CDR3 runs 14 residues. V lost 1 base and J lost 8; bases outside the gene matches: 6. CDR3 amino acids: CSARGTGTGEKLFF. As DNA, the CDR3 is TGCAGTGCTAGAGGGACAGGGACGGGAGAAAAACTGTTTTTT.

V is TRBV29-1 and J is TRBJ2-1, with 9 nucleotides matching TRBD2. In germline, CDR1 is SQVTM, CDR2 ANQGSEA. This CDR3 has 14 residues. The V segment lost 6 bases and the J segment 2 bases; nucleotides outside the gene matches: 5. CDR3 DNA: TGCAGCGTCTTAGCGGGAGTGGCCTACAATGAGCAGTTCTTC. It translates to CSVLAGVAYNEQFF.

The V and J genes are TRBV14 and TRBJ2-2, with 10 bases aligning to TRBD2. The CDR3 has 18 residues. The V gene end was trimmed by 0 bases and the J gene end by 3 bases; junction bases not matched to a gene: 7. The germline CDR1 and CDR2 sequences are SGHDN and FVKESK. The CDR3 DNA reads TGTGCCAGCAGCCAAGATACCGCTAGCGGGAGATACACCGGGGAGCTGTTTTTT. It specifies CASSQDTASGRYTGELFF.

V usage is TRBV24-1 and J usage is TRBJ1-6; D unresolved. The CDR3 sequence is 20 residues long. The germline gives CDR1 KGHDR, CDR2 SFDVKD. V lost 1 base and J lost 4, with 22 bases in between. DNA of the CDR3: TGTGCCACCAGTGATTTTGGGTGCATGGGCCGACTCCGGTATAATTCACCCCTCCACTTT. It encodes CATSDFGCMGRLRYNSPLHF.

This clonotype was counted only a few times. The CDR3 here is CASSFTGGMTGANVLTF. DNA for the CDR3: TGTGCCAGCAGTTTCACAGGGGGTATGACTGGGGCCAACGTCCTGACTTTC. The genes are TRBV12-3 or TRBV12-4 and TRBJ2-6; 8 bases match TRBD1. Trimming removed 3 bases from V and 2 bases from J; junction bases left unmatched: 6. The CDR3 has 17 residues.

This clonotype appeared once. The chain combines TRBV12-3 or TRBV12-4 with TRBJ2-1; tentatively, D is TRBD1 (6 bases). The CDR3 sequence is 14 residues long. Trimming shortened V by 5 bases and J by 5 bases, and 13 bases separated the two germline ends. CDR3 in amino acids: CASSDRDIDNEQFF. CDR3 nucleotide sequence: TGTGCCAGCAGTGACCGGGACATAGACAATGAGCAGTTCTTC.

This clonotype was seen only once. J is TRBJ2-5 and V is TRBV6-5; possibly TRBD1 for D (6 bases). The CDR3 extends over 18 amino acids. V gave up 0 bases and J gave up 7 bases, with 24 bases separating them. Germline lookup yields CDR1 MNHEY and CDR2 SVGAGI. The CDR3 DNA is TGTGCCAGCAGTTACTCGAAGCAGGGGACGACCCCCGTAGGGACCCAGTACTTC. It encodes CASSYSKQGTTPVGTQYF.